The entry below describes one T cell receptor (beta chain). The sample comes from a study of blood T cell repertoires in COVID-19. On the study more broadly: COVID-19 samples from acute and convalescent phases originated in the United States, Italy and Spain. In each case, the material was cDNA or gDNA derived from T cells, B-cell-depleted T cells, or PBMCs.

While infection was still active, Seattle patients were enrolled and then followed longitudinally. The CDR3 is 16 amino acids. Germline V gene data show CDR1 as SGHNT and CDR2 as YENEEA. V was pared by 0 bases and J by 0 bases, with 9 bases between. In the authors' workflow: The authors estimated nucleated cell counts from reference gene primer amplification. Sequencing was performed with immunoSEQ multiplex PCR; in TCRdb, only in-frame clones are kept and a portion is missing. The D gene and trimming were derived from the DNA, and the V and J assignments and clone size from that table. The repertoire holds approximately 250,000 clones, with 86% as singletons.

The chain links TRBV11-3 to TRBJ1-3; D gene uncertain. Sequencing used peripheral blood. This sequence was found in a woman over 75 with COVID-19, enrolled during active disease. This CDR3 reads CASSLDQPGSGNTIYF. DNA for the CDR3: TGTGCCAGCAGCTTAGATCAACCAGGCTCTGGAAACACCATATATTTT.